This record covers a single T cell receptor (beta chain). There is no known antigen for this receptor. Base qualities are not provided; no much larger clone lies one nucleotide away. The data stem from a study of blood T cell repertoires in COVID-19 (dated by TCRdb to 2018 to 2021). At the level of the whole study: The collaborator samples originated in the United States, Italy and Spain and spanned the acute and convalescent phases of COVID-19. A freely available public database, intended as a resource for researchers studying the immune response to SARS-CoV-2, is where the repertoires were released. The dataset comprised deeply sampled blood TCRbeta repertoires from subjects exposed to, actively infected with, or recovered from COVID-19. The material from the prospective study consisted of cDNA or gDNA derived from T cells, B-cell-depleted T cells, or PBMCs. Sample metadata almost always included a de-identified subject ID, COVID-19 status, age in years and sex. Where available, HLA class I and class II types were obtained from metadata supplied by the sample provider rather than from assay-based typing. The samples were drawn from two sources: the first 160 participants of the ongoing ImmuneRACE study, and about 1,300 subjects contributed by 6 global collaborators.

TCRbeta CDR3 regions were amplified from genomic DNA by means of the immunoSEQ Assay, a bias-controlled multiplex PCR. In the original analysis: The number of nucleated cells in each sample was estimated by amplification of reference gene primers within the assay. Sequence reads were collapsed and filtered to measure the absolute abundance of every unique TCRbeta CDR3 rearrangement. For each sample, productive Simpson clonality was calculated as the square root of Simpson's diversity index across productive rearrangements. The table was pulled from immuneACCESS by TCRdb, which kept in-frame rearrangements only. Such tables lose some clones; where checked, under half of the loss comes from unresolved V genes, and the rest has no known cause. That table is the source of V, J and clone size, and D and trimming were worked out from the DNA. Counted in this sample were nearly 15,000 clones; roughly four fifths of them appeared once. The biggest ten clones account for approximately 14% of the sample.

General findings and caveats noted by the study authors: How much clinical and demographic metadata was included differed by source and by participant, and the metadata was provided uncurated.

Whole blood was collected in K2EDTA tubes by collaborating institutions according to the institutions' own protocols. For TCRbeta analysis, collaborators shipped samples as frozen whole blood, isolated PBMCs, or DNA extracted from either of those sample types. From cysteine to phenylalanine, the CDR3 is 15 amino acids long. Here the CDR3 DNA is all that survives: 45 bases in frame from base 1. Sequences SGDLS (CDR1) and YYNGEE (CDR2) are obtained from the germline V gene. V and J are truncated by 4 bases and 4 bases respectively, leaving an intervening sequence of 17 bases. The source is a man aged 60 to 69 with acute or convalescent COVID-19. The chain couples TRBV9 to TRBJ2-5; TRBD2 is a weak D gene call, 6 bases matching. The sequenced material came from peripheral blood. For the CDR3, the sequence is CASSTGTGPGETQYF. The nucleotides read TGTGCCAGCAGCACCGGGACTGGACCCGGAGAGACCCAGTACTTC. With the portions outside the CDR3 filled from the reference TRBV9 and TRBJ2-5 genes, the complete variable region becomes DSGVTQTPKHLITATGQRVTLRCSPRSGDLSVYWYQQSLDQGLQFLIQYYNGEERAKGNILERFSAQQFPDLHSELNLSSLELGDSALYFCASSTGTGPGETQYFGPGTRLLVL.